This T cell receptor (beta chain) was captured by sequencing in a study of blood T cell repertoires in COVID-19. The table came from immunoSEQ multiplex PCR; TCRdb's copy has only in-frame clones and leaves some out. Of more than 55,000 clones listed, roughly 90% were seen once; the top ten hold about 4.3%. Germline V gives CDR1 ENHRY, CDR2 SYGVKD. Trimming took off 7 bases at V and 1 base at J, with 6 bases between the two ends. This CDR3 comprises 12 residues. The TCR sequence derives from a man aged 50-60 years with active COVID-19. The V call is TRBV10-3, the J call TRBJ2-3, with D perhaps TRBD2 (6 bases). The sequenced sample consisted of peripheral blood. In DNA form, the CDR3 reads TGTGCCATCACTAGCGGCACAGATACGCAGTATTTT. As protein: CAITSGTDTQYF.